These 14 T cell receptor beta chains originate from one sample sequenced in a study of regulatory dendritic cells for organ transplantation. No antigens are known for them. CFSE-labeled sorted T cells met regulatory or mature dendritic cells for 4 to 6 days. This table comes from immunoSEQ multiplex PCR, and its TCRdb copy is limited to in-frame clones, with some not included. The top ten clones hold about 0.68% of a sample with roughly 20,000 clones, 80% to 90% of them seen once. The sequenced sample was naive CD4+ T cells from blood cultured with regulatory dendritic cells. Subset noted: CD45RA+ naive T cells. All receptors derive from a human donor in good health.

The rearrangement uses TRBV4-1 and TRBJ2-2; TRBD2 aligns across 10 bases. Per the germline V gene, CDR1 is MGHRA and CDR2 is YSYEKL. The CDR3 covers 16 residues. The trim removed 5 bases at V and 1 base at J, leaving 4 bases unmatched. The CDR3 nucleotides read TGCGCCAGCAGCTTAGCGGGAGGAATGAACACCGGGGAGCTGTTTTTT. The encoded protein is CASSLAGGMNTGELFF.

CDR3 DNA sequence: TGTGCCTGGAGGTTGCGCGGGGGGGTGACTAGCACAGATACGCAGTATTTT. It codes for CAWRLRGGVTSTDTQYF. This sequence joins TRBV30 and TRBJ2-3, with 9 bases aligning to TRBD2. Trimming took 3 bases from V and 0 from J; bases not matched to a gene: 10. Germline V lookup: CDR1 GTSNPN, CDR2 SVGIG (reference sequence). The CDR3 is made up of 17 amino acids.

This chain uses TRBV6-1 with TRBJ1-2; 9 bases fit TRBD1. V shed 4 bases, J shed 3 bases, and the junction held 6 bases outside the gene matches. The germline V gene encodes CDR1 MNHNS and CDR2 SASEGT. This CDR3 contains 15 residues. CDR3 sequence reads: CASSVEQGAHYGYTF. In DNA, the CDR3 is TGTGCCAGCAGTGTGGAACAGGGGGCTCACTATGGCTACACCTTC.

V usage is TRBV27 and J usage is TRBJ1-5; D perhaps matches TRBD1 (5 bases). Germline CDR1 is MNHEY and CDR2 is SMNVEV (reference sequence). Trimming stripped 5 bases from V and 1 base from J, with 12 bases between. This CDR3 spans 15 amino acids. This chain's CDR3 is CASSKNRDSNQPQHF. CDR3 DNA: TGTGCCAGCAGTAAAAACCGGGACAGCAATCAGCCCCAGCATTTT.

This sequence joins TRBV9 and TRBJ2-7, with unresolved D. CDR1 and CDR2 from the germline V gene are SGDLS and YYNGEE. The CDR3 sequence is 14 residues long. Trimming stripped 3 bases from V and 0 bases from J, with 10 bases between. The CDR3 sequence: CASSATSSSYEQYF. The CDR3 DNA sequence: TGTGCCAGCAGCGCGACTTCTAGCTCCTACGAGCAGTACTTC.

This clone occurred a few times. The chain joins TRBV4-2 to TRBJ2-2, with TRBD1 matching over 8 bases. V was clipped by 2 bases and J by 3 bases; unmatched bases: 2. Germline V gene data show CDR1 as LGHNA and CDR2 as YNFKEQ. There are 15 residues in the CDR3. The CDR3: CASSQPDRDTGELFF. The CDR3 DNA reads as TGTGCCAGCAGCCAACCGGACAGGGACACCGGGGAGCTGTTTTTT.

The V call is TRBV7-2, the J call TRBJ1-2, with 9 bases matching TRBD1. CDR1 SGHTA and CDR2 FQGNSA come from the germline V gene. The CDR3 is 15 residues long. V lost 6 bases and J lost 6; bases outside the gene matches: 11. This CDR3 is CASRTTGGGLHGYTF. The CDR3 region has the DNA TGTGCCAGCAGGACTACAGGGGGCGGCCTTCATGGCTACACCTTC. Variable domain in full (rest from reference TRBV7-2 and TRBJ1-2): GAGVSQSPSNKVTEKGKDVELRCDPISGHTALYWYRQSLGQGLEFLIYFQGNSAPDKSGLPSDRFSAERTGGSVSTLTIQRTQQEDSAVYLCASRTTGGGLHGYTFGSGTRLTVV.

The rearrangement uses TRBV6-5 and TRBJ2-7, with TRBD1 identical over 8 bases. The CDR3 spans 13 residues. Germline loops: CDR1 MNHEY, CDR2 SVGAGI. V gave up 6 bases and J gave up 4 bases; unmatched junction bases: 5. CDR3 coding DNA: TGTGCCAGCAGACGGACAGGGTCTTACGAGCAGTACTTC. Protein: CASRRTGSYEQYF.

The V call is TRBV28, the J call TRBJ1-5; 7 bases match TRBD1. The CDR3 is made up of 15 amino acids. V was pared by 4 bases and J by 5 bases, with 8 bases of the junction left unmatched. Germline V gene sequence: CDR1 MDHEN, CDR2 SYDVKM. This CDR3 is CASSSGKGAYQPQHF. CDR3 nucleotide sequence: TGTGCCAGCAGTTCTGGGAAGGGGGCATATCAGCCCCAGCATTTT.

This CDR3 reads CASSLGQGSPLHF. The CDR3 DNA follows: TGTGCCAGCAGCCTAGGACAGGGATCACCCCTCCACTTT. This chain links TRBV6-6 with TRBJ1-6; 8 positions agree with TRBD1. The germline CDR1 and CDR2 sequences are MNHNY and SVGAGI (reference sequence). The CDR3 is 13 residues long. J lost 10 bases, V lost 6 bases, and 5 bases had no gene match.

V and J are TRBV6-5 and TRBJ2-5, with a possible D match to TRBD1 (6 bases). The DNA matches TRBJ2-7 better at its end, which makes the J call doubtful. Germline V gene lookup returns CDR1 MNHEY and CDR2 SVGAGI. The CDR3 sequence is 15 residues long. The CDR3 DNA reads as TGTGCCAGCAGAGGGACACCCGGTCTCTCCTACGAGCAGTACTTC. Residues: CASRGTPGLSYEQYF.

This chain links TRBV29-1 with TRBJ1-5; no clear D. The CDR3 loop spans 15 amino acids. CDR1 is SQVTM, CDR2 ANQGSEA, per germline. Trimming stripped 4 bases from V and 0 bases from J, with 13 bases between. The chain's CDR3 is CSVVEGSDSNQPQHF. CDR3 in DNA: TGCAGCGTTGTAGAGGGATCTGATAGCAATCAGCCCCAGCATTTT. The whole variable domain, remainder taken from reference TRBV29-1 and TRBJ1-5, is SAVISQKPSRDICQRGTSLTIQCQVDSQVTMMFWYRQQPGQSLTLIATANQGSEATYESGFVIDKFPISRPNLTFSTLTVSNMSPEDSSIYLCSVVEGSDSNQPQHFGDGTRLSIL.

The CDR3 nucleotides read TGTGCCAGCAGTTACTTACAGTCAGGTATTGGCTACACCTTC. This gives the protein CASSYLQSGIGYTF. The chain joins TRBV6-5 to TRBJ1-2; D ambiguous. This CDR3 has 14 amino acids. Between the trimmed V and J ends, which lost 1 base and 7 bases, there was a span of 13 bases. The germline gives CDR1 MNHEY, CDR2 SVGAGI.

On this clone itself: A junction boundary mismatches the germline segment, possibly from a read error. The CDR3 spells CASSSTGTGGNF. CDR3 DNA: TGTGCCAGCAGTTCGACCGGGACAGGGGGAAACTTC. V is TRBV6-1 and J is TRBJ2-7, with 11 bases identical to TRBD1. The CDR3 extends over 12 amino acids. CDR1 is MNHNS, CDR2 SASEGT, per germline.